This TCR beta chain was captured by sequencing in a study of T-cell reconstitution after alpha-beta-depleted transplantation in children. Unique molecular identifiers were used to barcode this TCRbeta library. Via MiXCR, TCRdb re-called the PCR reads, giving one row per CDR3 protein. Of approximately 210,000 distinct CDR3 sequences in the sample, roughly 15% were seen once. This CDR3 region has 17 residues. Germline V gene lookup returns CDR1 KGHSH and CDR2 LQKENI. V lost 3 bases to trimming and J lost 11 bases, with 26 bases between them. The TCR originated in a male patient aged 2-15 years who had a stem cell transplant for acute lymphoblastic leukemia, so the T cells may come from the graft donor. The chain is built from TRBV18 and TRBJ1-5; D not resolved. The starting material was PBMCs, mostly from graft donor cells, obtained 360 days after TCRalphabeta/CD19-depleted stem cell transplant. The CDR3 sequence: CASSPELTTHPNQAQHF. The CDR3 DNA follows: TGTGCCAGCTCACCCGAATTGACGACTCATCCCAATCAAGCCCAGCATTTT.